The entry that follows covers one TCR beta chain sequence. Germline CDR1 reads MDHEN; CDR2 reads SYDVKM. The CDR3 extends over 13 amino acids. J lost 7 bases, V lost 2 bases, and 2 bases had no gene match. These data are taken from a study of T-cell reconstitution after alpha-beta-depleted transplantation in children. Unique molecular identifiers were incorporated when the TCRbeta library was constructed. TCRdb ran MiXCR on the PCR reads and lists one entry per CDR3 protein. The sample lists around 400,000 distinct CDR3 sequences; roughly 21% were seen once. Sequences were derived from PBMCs from the stem cell graft donor, sampled from the stem cell graft. The clonotype was recovered from a human donor who donated a stem cell graft to a child with acute myeloid leukemia. The gene calls are TRBV28 and TRBJ2-7, with 10 positions matching TRBD1. The CDR3 DNA is TGTGCCAGCAGTTTAAGGACAGGGGGAGAGCAGTACTTC. Encoded protein: CASSLRTGGEQYF.